The 31 T cell receptor beta chains below come from one sample, sequenced in a study of T cells after yellow fever vaccination. In TCRdb, the 5' RACE reads were re-called with MiXCR into one record per CDR3 protein. Of 250,000 to 400,000 distinct CDR3 sequences listed, approximately 4% were seen once; the top ten hold 20% to 25%. The material was PBMCs, obtained 5 days after the yellow fever booster vaccination. Source of these receptors: a man younger than 35 who received the YFV17D yellow fever vaccine.

The rearrangement uses TRBV5-6 and TRBJ2-5; D gene unclear. The germline V gene encodes CDR1 SGHDT and CDR2 YYEEEE. CDR3 length equals 16 residues. Trimming cost V 1 base and J 0 bases, with 13 bases left between them. The CDR3 here is CASSLRFGGYQETQYF. The CDR3, as DNA: TGTGCCAGCAGCTTGCGGTTTGGTGGGTACCAAGAGACCCAGTACTTC.

This chain joins TRBV27 and TRBJ1-1, with a possible D match to TRBD1 (5 bases). The CDR3 spans 13 residues. Germline assignment: CDR1 MNHEY and CDR2 SMNVEV (reference sequence). Trimming took off 5 bases at V and 8 bases at J, with 15 bases between the two ends. The CDR3 here is CASSPPWEGEAFF. Written as DNA, the CDR3 is TGTGCCAGCAGTCCCCCATGGGAGGGGGAAGCTTTCTTT.

In this sample, this clonotype turned up a few times. V is TRBV7-6 and J is TRBJ2-7, with D perhaps TRBD2 (6 bases). V was pared by 3 bases and J by 3 bases, with 9 bases between. This CDR3 region has 13 residues. Germline V gene lookup returns CDR1 SGHVS and CDR2 FNYEAQ. Written as DNA, the CDR3 is TGTGCCAGCAGCTTCGGGACTTACTACGAGCAGTACGTC. Translation: CASSFGTYYEQYV.

This clonotype was counted many times. V gene TRBV27 combines with J gene TRBJ2-3; no firm D call. The germline CDR1 and CDR2 sequences are MNHEY and SMNVEV (reference sequence). The CDR3 sequence is 16 residues long. The V end was cut by 2 bases, the J end by 0 bases, with 12 bases between. The CDR3 DNA is TGTGCCAGCAGTTTACTAGGCGGAACTAGCACAGATACGCAGTATTTT. Protein sequence: CASSLLGGTSTDTQYF.

This clonotype was found a few times. V usage is TRBV12-3 or TRBV12-4 and J usage is TRBJ2-7; possibly TRBD1 for D (6 bases). Trimming shortened V by 6 bases and J by 4 bases, and 13 bases separated the two germline ends. CDR3 length equals 13 residues. This CDR3 is CASRGQNLYEQYF. The CDR3 DNA follows: TGTGCCAGCAGAGGACAGAATCTATACGAGCAGTACTTC.

The chain carries TRBV20-1 and TRBJ2-7; 9 bases are shared with TRBD1. The CDR3 is 12 residues long. The trim removed 6 bases at V and 4 bases at J, leaving 4 bases unmatched. In germline, CDR1 is DFQATT, CDR2 SNEGSKA (reference sequence). CDR3 in DNA: TGCAGTGCCGTCGGACAGGGGTACGAGCAGTACTTC. This translates into CSAVGQGYEQYF.

The table lists this clonotype with a few counts. The chain has TRBV4-3 and TRBJ2-1, with D tentatively TRBD2 (6 bases). Germline lookup yields CDR1 LGHNA and CDR2 YSLEER. This CDR3 is built from 18 residues. Trimming pared 0 bases from V and 7 bases from J, leaving 22 bases between. CDR3 sequence (DNA): TGCGCCAGCAGCCAAGAGCATTCCGGGGGAGCCCTTTGGAATGAGCAGTTCTTC. It translates to CASSQEHSGGALWNEQFF.

This clonotype was counted at least ten times. This chain uses TRBV4-1 with TRBJ2-7; D may be TRBD1 (6 bases). Germline V lookup: CDR1 MGHRA, CDR2 YSYEKL. Trimming pared 2 bases from V and 2 bases from J, leaving 10 bases between. This CDR3 has 14 residues. The CDR3 nucleotides read TGCGCCAGCAGCCAAAAGGCAGGGGCCTACGAGCAGTACGTC. It translates to CASSQKAGAYEQYV.

The chain recombines TRBV18 with TRBJ2-6; D is ambiguous. The CDR3 is 21 residues long. The germline V and J ends were trimmed by 3 bases and 2 bases, with 26 bases remaining between them. Germline V gene data show CDR1 as KGHSH and CDR2 as LQKENI. The CDR3 here is CASSPTSLPSFEATGANVLTF. The DNA of the CDR3 is TGTGCCAGCTCACCCACCAGCCTCCCATCATTTGAGGCGACTGGGGCCAACGTCCTGACTTTC.

This clonotype was counted between two and nine times. The V gene is TRBV6-5, the J gene TRBJ1-1; no reliable D call. The CDR3 totals 13 residues. Germline-derived CDR1 and CDR2 are MNHEY and SVGAGI. V was trimmed by 5 bases and J by 4 bases, leaving 11 bases between them. CDR3: CASSPRRGTEAFF. CDR3 coding DNA: TGTGCCAGCAGTCCCCGACGGGGCACTGAAGCTTTCTTT.

Many counts were recorded for this clonotype. V usage is TRBV6-5 and J usage is TRBJ2-6; TRBD1 agrees at 7 bases. V was pared by 5 bases and J by 0 bases, with 13 bases of the junction left unmatched. Looked up from germline, CDR1 is MNHEY and CDR2 is SVGAGI. The CDR3 extends over 19 amino acids. In DNA, the CDR3 is TGTGCCAGCAGTCGAATTTGGACAGGCGTGAGCTCTGGGGCCAACGTCCTGACTTTC. Its protein is CASSRIWTGVSSGANVLTF.

Notes on this clonotype: The junction departs from the called germline gene at one end, perhaps through a read error. This sequence joins TRBV5-1 and TRBJ2-3, with 10 bases fitting TRBD1. Germline assignment: CDR1 SGHRS and CDR2 YFSETQ. This CDR3 region has 15 residues. This CDR3 is CDSSLRTGGTDTQYF. CDR3 nucleotides: TGCGACAGCAGCCTGCGGACAGGGGGAACAGATACGCAGTATTTT.

In DNA, the CDR3 is TGCGCCAGCAGTGCCCTCGGGGGCTCCTACAATGAGCAGTTCTTC. Translated, it gives CASSALGGSYNEQFF. The chain joins TRBV10-2 to TRBJ2-1; TRBD2 is a possible D gene (6 bases). Germline CDR1 reads WSHSY; CDR2 reads SAAADI. V gave up 4 bases and J gave up 0 bases, with 10 bases separating them. This CDR3 is built from 15 residues.

V is TRBV27 and J is TRBJ2-2; tentatively, D is TRBD1 (5 bases). Germline lookup yields CDR1 MNHEY and CDR2 SMNVEV (reference sequence). The CDR3 sequence is 15 residues long. V was clipped by 3 bases and J by 0 bases, with 8 bases between them. In DNA, the CDR3 is TGTGCCAGCAGTTTGACAGTGACGAACACCGGGGAGCTGTTTTTT. Its protein is CASSLTVTNTGELFF.

The rearrangement uses TRBV6-5 and TRBJ1-1, with a possible D match to TRBD1 (6 bases). The CDR3 length is 12 residues. The germline gives CDR1 MNHEY, CDR2 SVGAGI. Trimming shortened V by 6 bases and J by 5 bases, and 10 bases separated the two germline ends. CDR3 loop: CASRAGVTEAFF. The CDR3 DNA follows: TGTGCCAGCAGGGCAGGGGTGACTGAAGCTTTCTTT.

This clonotype was counted only a few times. The CDR3 loop is CASTRDQPQHF. CDR3 DNA: TGTGCCAGCACCCGAGATCAGCCCCAGCATTTT. The chain couples TRBV28 to TRBJ1-5, with D uncertain. There are 11 residues in the CDR3. Trimming removed 7 bases from V and 5 bases from J, with 6 bases in between. The V gene's germline CDR1 is MDHEN and CDR2 SYDVKM. Based on the CDR3 plus reference TRBV28 and TRBJ1-5, the full variable domain is DVKVTQSSRYLVKRTGEKVFLECVQDMDHENMFWYRQDPGLGLRLIYFSYDVKMKEKGDIPEGYSVSREKKERFSLILESASTNQTSMYLCASTRDQPQHFGDGTRLSIL.

This clonotype was observed a few times. V usage is TRBV20-1 and J usage is TRBJ2-5, with D tentatively TRBD2 (5 bases). In germline, CDR1 is DFQATT, CDR2 SNEGSKA (reference sequence). V lost 1 base and J lost 8, with 11 bases in between. The CDR3 is made up of 12 amino acids. This chain's CDR3 is CSARVRGRTQYF. Here the CDR3 DNA reads TGCAGTGCTAGAGTGAGAGGGCGAACCCAGTACTTC.

There are many counts of this clonotype. The CDR3 loop reads CASSSLGGSHEQYF. CDR3 DNA: TGTGCCAGCAGTTCACTAGGGGGGAGCCACGAGCAGTACTTC. The chain links TRBV27 to TRBJ2-7; D is tentatively TRBD1 or TRBD2 (6 bases each). V gave up 4 bases and J gave up 5 bases, with 15 bases separating them. The CDR3 covers 14 residues. Germline V gene sequence: CDR1 MNHEY, CDR2 SMNVEV (reference sequence).

V usage is TRBV7-2 and J usage is TRBJ2-1, with 10 nucleotides matching TRBD1. CDR1 SGHTA and CDR2 FQGNSA come from the germline V gene. This CDR3 contains 15 residues. Losses at the gene ends were 4 bases for V and 9 bases for J; bases not matched to a gene: 9. CDR3 sequence (DNA): TGTGCCAGCAGCTCCCGGGACAGGGGTTTGTCTGAGCAGTTCTTC. It yields the protein CASSSRDRGLSEQFF.

This clonotype was recorded at least ten times. The chain couples TRBV7-2 to TRBJ1-2; unclear D gene. Germline V lookup: CDR1 SGHTA, CDR2 FQGNSA. With 5 bases removed from V and 2 bases from J, the gap between germline ends came to 15 bases. The CDR3 has 15 residues. In nucleotides, the CDR3 is TGTGCCAGCAGCGACTACCACATTCGGAACTATGGCTACACCTTC. Translating gives CASSDYHIRNYGYTF.

In its sample, this clonotype was seen a few times. The gene calls are TRBV29-1 and TRBJ1-4; D may be TRBD1 (5 bases). V lost 1 base and J lost 1, with 10 bases in between. This CDR3 is 15 amino acids long. The germline CDR1 and CDR2 sequences are SQVTM and ANQGSEA. The CDR3 sequence is CSVEVGRGTNEKLFF. The CDR3 nucleotides read TGCAGCGTTGAAGTCGGAAGGGGAACTAATGAAAAACTGTTTTTT.

CDR3 in amino acids: CASSSRSQPQHF. CDR3 DNA sequence: TGTGCCAGCAGTAGTAGGTCTCAGCCCCAGCATTTT. This sequence joins TRBV6-6 and TRBJ1-5; unclear D gene. The CDR3 contains 12 residues. Trimming removed 5 bases at V and 6 bases at J, with 8 bases between. The germline V gene has CDR1 MNHNY and CDR2 SVGAGI (reference sequence).

The V and J genes are TRBV4-1 and TRBJ2-3, with D perhaps TRBD2 (6 bases). CDR1 is MGHRA, CDR2 YSYEKL, per germline. V was pared by 1 base and J by 1 base, with 12 bases between. The CDR3 totals 16 residues. The CDR3 protein is CASSQGDSLGTDTQYF. The CDR3 DNA is TGCGCCAGCAGCCAAGGGGACTCCCTGGGCACAGATACGCAGTATTTT.

This clonotype came up many times. The chain recombines TRBV9 with TRBJ1-3; a possible D gene is TRBD1 (5 bases). From germline, CDR1 is SGDLS and CDR2 YYNGEE. V was pared by 4 bases and J by 2 bases, with 13 bases between. The CDR3 length is 15 residues. CDR3 nucleotides: TGTGCCAGCAGCAGCCAGGGTTTTGCTGGAAACACCATATATTTT. Its protein is CASSSQGFAGNTIYF.

This clonotype was seen more than once but under ten times. The chain uses TRBV7-2 and TRBJ2-2; D unclear. CDR1 and CDR2 from the germline V gene are SGHTA and FQGNSA. The CDR3 has 15 amino acids. Trimming cost V 3 bases and J 4 bases, with 12 bases left between them. CDR3 DNA sequence: TGTGCCAGCAGCTTTCGTGATTCGAGCACCGGGGAGCTGTTTTTT. It encodes CASSFRDSSTGELFF.

The V call is TRBV7-9, the J call TRBJ2-5; 7 nucleotides agree with TRBD1. CDR1 and CDR2 (germline): SEHNR, FQNEAQ (reference sequence). The length of the CDR3 is 15 residues. The ends lost 6 bases at V and 0 bases at J; junction bases unmatched: 7. CDR3 sequence reads: CASREGQTYQETQYF. CDR3 DNA: TGTGCCAGCAGAGAGGGACAGACGTACCAAGAGACCCAGTACTTC.

The chain links TRBV9 to TRBJ1-1; the match to TRBD1 covers 9 bases. The CDR3 covers 14 residues. Germline trimming cut 2 bases from V and 6 bases from J; bases unmatched to any gene: 5. Germline CDR1 reads SGDLS; CDR2 reads YYNGEE. CDR3 amino acids: CASSVGTGKAEAFF. Here the CDR3 DNA reads TGTGCCAGCAGCGTGGGGACAGGGAAGGCTGAAGCTTTCTTT.

This chain links TRBV3-1 with TRBJ2-3; 8 bases map to TRBD2. The CDR3 is made up of 16 amino acids. V gave up 4 bases and J gave up 0 bases; unmatched junction bases: 6. The germline CDR1 and CDR2 sequences are LGHDT and YNNKEL (reference sequence). CDR3 DNA: TGTGCCAGCAGCCTGGAGCGGGGGCTAAGCACAGATACGCAGTATTTT. Its translation is CASSLERGLSTDTQYF.

This rearrangement joins TRBV20-1 to TRBJ2-1; the match to TRBD2 covers 12 bases. With 6 bases clipped from V and 8 bases from J, the junction kept 8 bases outside the gene matches. The CDR3 is 14 residues long. Germline V gene lookup returns CDR1 DFQATT and CDR2 SNEGSKA (reference sequence). The CDR3 here is CSAFSSGGADEQFF. In DNA form, the CDR3 reads TGCAGTGCATTTTCTAGCGGGGGGGCCGATGAGCAGTTCTTC.

V usage is TRBV5-4 and J usage is TRBJ1-5, with 7 bases lining up with TRBD1. The CDR3 spans 14 residues. J lost 4 bases, V lost 4 bases, and 5 bases had no gene match. The germline CDR1 and CDR2 sequences are SGHNT and YYREEE (reference sequence). This CDR3 reads CASSVQGENQPQHF. CDR3 DNA: TGTGCCAGCAGCGTCCAGGGGGAGAATCAGCCCCAGCATTTT.

This clonotype has a count of ten or more. The gene calls are TRBV20-1 and TRBJ2-1; 7 nucleotides match TRBD2. CDR1 is DFQATT and CDR2 is SNEGSKA in the germline V gene (reference sequence). J lost 4 bases, V lost 5 bases, and 14 bases had no gene match. The CDR3 extends over 16 amino acids. CDR3 coding DNA: TGCAGTGCTCTGGGAGGGGCAGAGGCGGGATACAATGAGCAGTTCTTC. Its protein is CSALGGAEAGYNEQFF.